This TCR beta chain appears in the sequencing data of a study of blood T cell repertoires in COVID-19 (TCRdb year 2020). At the level of the whole study: Samples from collaborators originated in the United States, Italy and Spain and spanned both the acute and convalescent phases of COVID-19. Where available, HLA class I and class II types were taken from metadata supplied by the sample provider and were not determined by assay-based typing. Subjects who had been exposed to COVID-19, were actively infected with it, or had recovered from it provided the deeply sampled blood TCRbeta repertoires that made up the dataset. The material from the prospective study consisted of cDNA or gDNA derived from T cells, B-cell-depleted T cells, or PBMCs. The repertoires were released in a freely available public database intended as a resource for research on the immune response to SARS-CoV-2. Samples were obtained from the ongoing ImmuneRACE study (first 160 participants) and from approximately 1,200 subjects provided by 6 global collaborators. Nearly every sample came with metadata listing a de-identified subject ID, COVID-19 status, age in years and sex. Overall results and qualifications from the work: Clinical and demographic metadata were provided uncurated, with the amount varying by source and participant.

Turning to this clone: Its binding antigen is unknown. Per-base qualities were not stored, and no clone one base away is much larger.

Participants in the prospective study were enrolled through a virtual design, were aged roughly 18 to 100 years, and lived in 24 United States geographic areas. In the prospective study, cohorts were assigned on the basis of participant-reported clinical history obtained from a screening survey and a study questionnaire. Recovered participants in ImmuneRACE Cohort 3 were defined by two consecutive negative NP/OP PCR tests, clearance by a healthcare professional, or resolution of symptoms. Mobile phlebotomists in the prospective study collected whole blood, serum and a nasopharyngeal or oropharyngeal swab from every participant. Over an approximately 2-month period, participants in the prospective study had the option of providing additional blood draws and questionnaires. Blood samples from the prospective study were shipped frozen or at room temperature prior to DNA extraction. TCRbeta CDR3 regions were amplified from genomic DNA by means of the immunoSEQ Assay, a bias-controlled multiplex PCR. On the study's bioinformatics: The number of nucleated cells in each sample was estimated from the amplification of reference gene primers within the assay. Sequence reads were collapsed and filtered to measure the absolute abundance of every unique TCRbeta CDR3 rearrangement. Productive Simpson clonality was computed per sample as the square root of Simpson's diversity index over productive rearrangements. The immuneACCESS repertoire file appears here via TCRdb, limited to in-frame rearrangements. These files lack a portion of the clones; in checked studies, under half of the deficit traces to unresolved V genes, and the cause of the others is not known. The V and J calls and clone size are taken from that table; D and trimming were inferred from the DNA. This sample holds roughly 190,000 clones; 87% were observed only once. Approximately 2.1% of the sample is in the top ten clones.

The TCR comes from a woman aged 25-40 years who had recovered from COVID-19. Sample: PBMCs or T cells enriched from blood (not recorded which).

The DNA reads TGTGCCACGCGGGACGGTAACTATGGCTACACCTTC. It is translated as CATRDGNYGYTF. This chain is built from TRBV19 and TRBJ1-2, and perhaps TRBD1 as D gene, on 5 matching bases. The germline V gene (reference sequence) sets CDR1 to LNHDA and CDR2 to SQIVND. V lost 10 bases and J lost 1 base; the stretch between them is 10 bases long. The CDR3 has 12 amino acids, counting the end cysteine and phenylalanine. The DNA shown is the 36-base CDR3, in frame from base 1.